These T cell receptor beta chains were read from a single sample in a study of metastatic and nonmetastatic thyroid tumors. TCRdb re-called clones via MiXCR from the PCR reads. Altogether about 27,000 clones are present, roughly 17% being singletons, with the ten largest covering around 6.5%. Sequenced sample: blood. The receptors stem from a male donor with papillary thyroid cancer or a benign thyroid nodule (not recorded which). Some clones in this sample may be carry-over from other donors' samples. Both conserved end residues are part of each CDR3. The D gene is left open where the match is weak.

>TRBV6-5|.|TRBJ1-1
CASSYVGSNTEAFF
>TRBV4-1|TRBD2|TRBJ2-3
CASSQLAASTDTQYF
>TRBV27|.|TRBJ2-7
CASSLSGVLHEQYF
>TRBV7-3|.|TRBJ2-7
CASSLGGRGEQYF
>TRBV27|.|TRBJ2-3
CASRGIGSSTDTQYF
>TRBV5-1|.|TRBJ2-1
CASSLQLQTTNEQFF
>TRBV5-1|TRBD1|TRBJ2-7
CASSFTGQSSYEQYF
>TRBV15|.|TRBJ2-1
CATSREVGQAEQFF
>TRBV20-1|.|TRBJ2-5
CSARVGAGWETQYF
>TRBV19|.|TRBJ2-7
CASSRDGRLLSYEQYF
>TRBV24-1|.|TRBJ1-1
CATSNPGTEAFF
>TRBV9|.|TRBJ2-7
CASSADSSYEQYF
>TRBV12-3/TRBV12-4|.|TRBJ1-5
CASSLGQPQHF
>TRBV6-5|.|TRBJ2-1
CASSYSTTGQKFF
>TRBV6-5|TRBD1|TRBJ2-7
CASSYSGTGFFEQYF